This T cell receptor beta chain was obtained from a study of T cell responses to AZD1222 COVID-19 vaccine. Findings and caveats of the study: White British donors predominated, females outnumbered males, and clonal diversity was possibly underestimated. Spike-specific TCR breadth and depth were elevated following two AZD1222 doses. Vaccine-associated CD4 TCRs spanned spike, dominant at 160-218 and 743-854. A reported finding is that nearly half of spike-specific TCRs target unmutated variant regions.

Points on this clone: Antigen specificity is unknown.

The CDR3 runs to 16 residues. The germline V gene encodes CDR1 MNHEY and CDR2 SVGEGT. Between the trimmed V and J ends, which lost 2 bases and 6 bases, there was a span of 17 bases. The table came from immunoSEQ multiplex PCR; TCRdb's copy has only in-frame clones and leaves some out. This table holds 95,000 to 110,000 clones, about 85% found once. This receptor was obtained from an adult in good health. The sequenced sample was peripheral blood, obtained on day 0 of AZD1222 vaccination. The chain links TRBV6-2 or TRBV6-3 to TRBJ2-1; no reliable D call. The CDR3 here is CASSYIETFSSNEQFF. The CDR3 DNA reads as TGTGCCAGCAGTTACATCGAGACCTTCTCCAGCAATGAGCAGTTCTTC.